The 21 T cell receptor beta chains below all came from one sample that was sequenced in a study of CD8+CD57+ T cells in acquired aplastic anemia. Both TCR beta VDJ combination and CDR3 sequence profiling were carried out. Genomic DNA was the template for this profiling. TCRdb analysed the reads with MiXCR anew, one entry per CDR3 protein. The sample has roughly 290,000 distinct CDR3 sequences; about 50% are singletons. CD8+CD57+ cell expansion, shown by flow cytometry, had occurred in the patients selected for sequencing. The sample was sorted CD4+, CD8+, or CD8+CD57+ T cells (not recorded which) from PBMCs. The receptor source for this set is a human donor with aplastic anemia.

This clonotype was observed at least ten times. The chain recombines TRBV6-5 with TRBJ2-2; 9 positions match TRBD2. Germline V lookup: CDR1 MNHEY, CDR2 SVGAGI. The CDR3 sequence is 18 residues long. The V and J ends lost 0 bases and 4 bases, in that order; junction bases with no gene match: 9. CDR3: CASSYSFGAGGLTGELFF. Here the CDR3 DNA reads TGTGCCAGCAGTTACTCTTTCGGAGCGGGAGGACTCACCGGGGAGCTGTTTTTT.

The chain uses TRBV19 and TRBJ2-1, with D perhaps assigned TRBD1 or TRBD2 (5 bases each). This CDR3 has 15 residues. The germline V gene has CDR1 LNHDA and CDR2 SQIVND (reference sequence). V was pared by 8 bases and J by 4 bases, with 18 bases between. Here the CDR3 reads CASARGATEYNEQFF. CDR3 nucleotide sequence: TGTGCCAGTGCTAGAGGGGCCACAGAGTACAATGAGCAGTTCTTC.

This clonotype was counted ten times or more. The chain uses TRBV15 and TRBJ2-7; D may be TRBD2 (6 bases). Trimming removed 1 base at V and 2 bases at J, with 9 bases between. This CDR3 has 14 residues. Germline V gene sequence: CDR1 LNHNV, CDR2 YYDKDF (reference sequence). CDR3 nucleotides: TGTGCCACCAGCAGAGTGTCGGGGGCCTACGAGCAGTACTTC. Its translation is CATSRVSGAYEQYF.

The chain carries TRBV5-1 and TRBJ2-3; tentative D call: TRBD1 (6 bases). The CDR3 sequence is 15 residues long. Germline V CDR1 and CDR2: SGHRS, YFSETQ. With 0 bases removed from V and 4 bases from J, the gap between germline ends came to 12 bases. The CDR3, as DNA: TGCGCCAGCAGCTTGGACAGGGTCGGCCCAGATACGCAGTATTTT. It is translated as CASSLDRVGPDTQYF. Full variable domain (missing parts from reference TRBV5-1 and TRBJ2-3): KAGVTQTPRYLIKTRGQQVTLSCSPISGHRSVSWYQQTPGQGLQFLFEYFSETQRNKGNFPGRFSGRQFSNSRSEMNVSTLELGDSALYLCASSLDRVGPDTQYFGPGTRLTVL.

Ten or more counts support this clonotype. The chain is built from TRBV6-6 and TRBJ2-5; D not resolved. Germline assignment: CDR1 MNHNY and CDR2 SVGAGI (reference sequence). With 2 bases removed from V and 5 bases from J, the gap between germline ends came to 12 bases. The CDR3 is made up of 14 amino acids. CDR3 in DNA: TGTGCCAGCAGTTACGTGCTGGCCCAGGAGACCCAGTACTTC. This codes for CASSYVLAQETQYF.

This chain uses TRBV19 with TRBJ1-1; D ambiguous. Per the germline V gene, CDR1 is LNHDA and CDR2 is SQIVND (reference sequence). The CDR3 spans 13 residues. V was shortened by 7 bases and J by 1 base, with 10 bases between the two germline ends. In nucleotides, the CDR3 is TGTGCCAGTACCCACTGGGGGAACACTGAAGCTTTCTTT. Translated: CASTHWGNTEAFF.

The rearrangement uses TRBV10-3 and TRBJ2-2; the D gene is possibly TRBD2 (7 bases). Germline loops: CDR1 ENHRY, CDR2 SYGVKD. The CDR3 has 20 residues. V gave up 2 bases and J gave up 1 base, with 23 bases separating them. As DNA, the CDR3 is TGTGCCATCAGTGAGACCTTGGCGGCCGGGGGCGGGAGGAACACCGGGGAGCTGTTTTTT. Translating gives CAISETLAAGGGRNTGELFF.

This rearrangement joins TRBV2 to TRBJ1-2, with TRBD1 identical over 10 bases. The germline V gene encodes CDR1 SNHLY and CDR2 FYNNEI. V lost 5 bases and J lost 7; bases outside the gene matches: 13. CDR3 length equals 16 residues. The CDR3 spells CASSPYQTGGASGYTF. The CDR3 nucleotides are TGTGCCAGCAGTCCTTACCAGACAGGGGGCGCGTCTGGCTACACCTTC.

Only a few counts were recorded for this clonotype. The chain uses TRBV20-1 and TRBJ1-6; D perhaps matches TRBD1 (5 bases). Looked up from germline, CDR1 is DFQATT and CDR2 is SNEGSKA (reference sequence). CDR3 length: 13 amino acids. V lost 6 bases and J 9 bases, leaving 15 bases between the germline ends. The chain's CDR3 is CSASPGRGSPLHF. CDR3 nucleotides: TGCAGTGCGAGCCCGGGAAGGGGTTCACCCCTCCACTTT.

This clonotype was seen at least ten times. This rearrangement joins TRBV3-1 to TRBJ1-2, with 12 bases lining up with TRBD1. The J segment lost 7 bases and the V segment lost 4 bases, leaving 4 bases of the junction unmatched. From germline, CDR1 is LGHDT and CDR2 YNNKEL (reference sequence). This CDR3 spans 14 amino acids. CDR3 region: CASSPGTGGLGYTF. The DNA of the CDR3 is TGTGCCAGCAGCCCTGGGACAGGGGGCCTTGGCTACACCTTC. Variable domain in full (rest from reference TRBV3-1 and TRBJ1-2): DTAVSQTPKYLVTQMGNDKSIKCEQNLGHDTMYWYKQDSKKFLKIMFSYNNKELIINETVPNRFSPKSPDKAHLNLHINSLELGDSAVYFCASSPGTGGLGYTFGSGTRLTVV.

This clonotype was counted ten times or more. V and J are TRBV3-1 and TRBJ1-4, with D maybe TRBD1 (5 bases). Germline V gene sequence: CDR1 LGHDT, CDR2 YNNKEL (reference sequence). The CDR3 has 14 residues. Trimming stripped 4 bases from V and 4 bases from J, with 10 bases between. CDR3 region: CASSPDSYNEKLFF. The CDR3 region has the DNA TGTGCCAGCAGCCCCGACAGTTATAATGAAAAACTGTTTTTT. Supplemented by reference TRBV3-1 and TRBJ1-4, the full variable domain reads DTAVSQTPKYLVTQMGNDKSIKCEQNLGHDTMYWYKQDSKKFLKIMFSYNNKELIINETVPNRFSPKSPDKAHLNLHINSLELGDSAVYFCASSPDSYNEKLFFGSGTQLSVL.

CDR3 in amino acids: CSARDARATATSGGNQPQHF. CDR3 coding DNA: TGCAGTGCTAGAGATGCTCGGGCGACAGCGACATCGGGGGGCAATCAGCCCCAGCATTTT. This chain connects TRBV20-1 to TRBJ1-5; D might be TRBD1 (5 bases). Trimming stripped 0 bases from V and 2 bases from J, with 26 bases between. Germline assignment: CDR1 DFQATT and CDR2 SNEGSKA (reference sequence). The CDR3 loop spans 20 amino acids.

The table lists this clonotype with many counts. The chain is built from TRBV9 and TRBJ2-5; TRBD2 agrees at 8 bases. After removal of 0 bases from V and 3 bases from J, the junction contained 4 bases not matched to a gene. The CDR3 length is 15 residues. Looked up from germline, CDR1 is SGDLS and CDR2 is YYNGEE. The CDR3 nucleotides read TGTGCCAGCAGCGTAGGAAATAGCGGGAAAGAGACCCAGTACTTC. Protein product: CASSVGNSGKETQYF.

In its sample, this clonotype was seen many times. This chain uses TRBV25-1 with TRBJ2-3; TRBD1 agrees at 7 bases. The J segment lost 0 bases and the V segment lost 6 bases, leaving 6 bases of the junction unmatched. From germline, CDR1 is MGHDK and CDR2 SYGVNS. CDR3 length: 15 residues. The CDR3 reads CASRPGTASTDTQYF. The DNA of the CDR3 is TGTGCCAGCAGGCCCGGGACAGCTAGCACAGATACGCAGTATTTT.

The chain has TRBV7-9 and TRBJ2-2; 9 positions agree with TRBD2. V was pared by 5 bases and J by 4 bases, with 8 bases of the junction left unmatched. The CDR3 length is 16 residues. Germline CDR1 SEHNR, CDR2 FQNEAQ (reference sequence). CDR3 nucleotides: TGTGCCAGCAGCGACCTGTTGCGGGAGGGCACCGGGGAGCTGTTTTTT. This gives the protein CASSDLLREGTGELFF.

This chain connects TRBV11-2 to TRBJ2-7; D not resolved. The germline CDR1 and CDR2 sequences are SGHAT and FQNNGV. This CDR3 is built from 13 residues. Trimming left V 0 bases short and J 4 bases short, with 7 bases between. The CDR3 bases are TGTGCCAGCAGCTTAGAGCAGGCTTACGAGCAGTACTTC. Its translation: CASSLEQAYEQYF.

This clonotype was recorded many times. The chain links TRBV18 to TRBJ2-7; D is perhaps TRBD1 (5 bases). Germline-derived CDR1 and CDR2 are KGHSH and LQKENI. CDR3 length: 15 amino acids. The V and J ends lost 3 bases and 2 bases respectively, with 14 bases between them. CDR3: CASSPDRSPAYEQYF. For the CDR3, the DNA is TGTGCCAGCTCACCCGACAGAAGCCCCGCCTACGAGCAGTACTTC.

V usage is TRBV9 and J usage is TRBJ2-7; D is uncertain. CDR3 length: 14 amino acids. CDR1 and CDR2 from the germline V gene are SGDLS and YYNGEE. The germline V and J ends were trimmed by 0 bases and 2 bases, with 9 bases remaining between them. DNA for the CDR3: TGTGCCAGCAGCGTAGACGGGCGGACCTACGAGCAGTACTTC. It yields the protein CASSVDGRTYEQYF.

As for this clonotype: One end of the junction varies from germline; a read error may be responsible. The J gene is TRBJ2-5, the V gene TRBV15; 9 bases are shared with TRBD1. The CDR3 extends over 17 amino acids. CDR1 and CDR2 from the germline V gene are LNHNV and YYDKDF (reference sequence). In DNA form, the CDR3 reads TGTGCCACCAGCAGAGACGACAGGGGGGCATCCCAAGGGACCCAGTACTTC. As protein: CATSRDDRGASQGTQYF.

This clonotype was detected a few times. This chain connects TRBV2 to TRBJ2-7; 8 bases match TRBD1. The germline V gene has CDR1 SNHLY and CDR2 FYNNEI. This CDR3 region has 15 residues. V shed 6 bases, J shed 3 bases, and the junction held 10 bases outside the gene matches. The CDR3 nucleotides are TGTGCCAGCAGCGAAATCGGACAGGGAGACTACGAGCAGTACTTC. Residues: CASSEIGQGDYEQYF. The whole variable domain, remainder taken from reference TRBV2 and TRBJ2-7, is EPEVTQTPSHQVTQMGQEVILRCVPISNHLYFYWYRQILGQKVEFLVSFYNNEISEKSEIFDDQFSVERPDGSNFTLKIRSTKLEDSAMYFCASSEIGQGDYEQYFGPGTRLTVT.

This sequence joins TRBV10-3 and TRBJ1-2; D perhaps matches TRBD1 (5 bases). Looked up from germline, CDR1 is ENHRY and CDR2 is SYGVKD. Trimming removed 11 bases at V and 0 bases at J, with 16 bases between. This CDR3 has 14 residues. This CDR3 reads CASGKQETNYGYTF. The CDR3 DNA sequence: TGTGCCTCGGGGAAACAGGAGACTAACTATGGCTACACCTTC.